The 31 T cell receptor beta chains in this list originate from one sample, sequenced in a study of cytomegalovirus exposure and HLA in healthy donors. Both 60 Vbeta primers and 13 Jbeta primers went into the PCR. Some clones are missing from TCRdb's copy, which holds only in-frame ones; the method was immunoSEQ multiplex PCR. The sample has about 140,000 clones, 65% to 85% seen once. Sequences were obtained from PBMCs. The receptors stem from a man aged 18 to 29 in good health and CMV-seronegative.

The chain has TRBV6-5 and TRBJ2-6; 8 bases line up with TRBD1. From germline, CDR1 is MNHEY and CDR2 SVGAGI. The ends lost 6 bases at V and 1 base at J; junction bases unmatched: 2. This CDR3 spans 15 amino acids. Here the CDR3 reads CASSHRGSGANVLTF. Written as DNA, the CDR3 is TGTGCCAGCAGCCACAGGGGGTCTGGGGCCAACGTCCTGACTTTC.

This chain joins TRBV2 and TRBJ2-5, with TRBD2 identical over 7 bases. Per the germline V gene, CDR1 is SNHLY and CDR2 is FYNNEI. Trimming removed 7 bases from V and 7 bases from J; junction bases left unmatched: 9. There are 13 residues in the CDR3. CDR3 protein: CASTLDTGGTQYF. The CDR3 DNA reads TGTGCCAGCACCTTGGACACGGGGGGGACCCAGTACTTC. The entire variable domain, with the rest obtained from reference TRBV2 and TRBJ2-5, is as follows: EPEVTQTPSHQVTQMGQEVILRCVPISNHLYFYWYRQILGQKVEFLVSFYNNEISEKSEIFDDQFSVERPDGSNFTLKIRSTKLEDSAMYFCASTLDTGGTQYFGPGTRLLVL.

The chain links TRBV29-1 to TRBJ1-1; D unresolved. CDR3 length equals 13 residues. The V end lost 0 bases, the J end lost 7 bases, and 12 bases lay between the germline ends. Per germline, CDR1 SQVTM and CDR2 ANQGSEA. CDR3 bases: TGCAGCGTTGAAGATCTTAAGGAGTATGAAGCTTTCTTT. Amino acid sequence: CSVEDLKEYEAFF.

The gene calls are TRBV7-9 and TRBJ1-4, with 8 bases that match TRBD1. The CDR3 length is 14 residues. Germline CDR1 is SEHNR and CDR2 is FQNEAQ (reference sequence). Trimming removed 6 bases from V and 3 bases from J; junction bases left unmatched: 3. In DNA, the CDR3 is TGTGCCAGCAGTTCGGGACAGGCTAATGAAAAACTGTTTTTT. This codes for CASSSGQANEKLFF.

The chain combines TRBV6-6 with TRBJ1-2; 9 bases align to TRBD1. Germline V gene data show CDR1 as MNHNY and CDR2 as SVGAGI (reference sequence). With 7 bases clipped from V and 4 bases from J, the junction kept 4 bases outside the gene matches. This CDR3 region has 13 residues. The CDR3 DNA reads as TGTGCCAGCAATAAGGGACAGGGCTATGGCTACACCTTC. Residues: CASNKGQGYGYTF.

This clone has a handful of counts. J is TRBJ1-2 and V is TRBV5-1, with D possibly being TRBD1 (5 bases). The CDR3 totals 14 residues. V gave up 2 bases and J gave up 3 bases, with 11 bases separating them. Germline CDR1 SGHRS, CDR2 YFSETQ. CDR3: CASSLGAVDYGYTF. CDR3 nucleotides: TGCGCCAGCAGCTTAGGGGCAGTGGACTATGGCTACACCTTC. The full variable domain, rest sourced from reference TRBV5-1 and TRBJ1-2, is KAGVTQTPRYLIKTRGQQVTLSCSPISGHRSVSWYQQTPGQGLQFLFEYFSETQRNKGNFPGRFSGRQFSNSRSEMNVSTLELGDSALYLCASSLGAVDYGYTFGSGTRLTVV.

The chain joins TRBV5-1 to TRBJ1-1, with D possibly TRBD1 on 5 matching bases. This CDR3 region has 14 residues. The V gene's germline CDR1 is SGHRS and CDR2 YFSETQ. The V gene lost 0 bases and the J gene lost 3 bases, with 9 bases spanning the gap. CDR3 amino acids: CASSLEGRDTEAFF. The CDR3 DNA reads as TGCGCCAGCAGCTTGGAGGGCAGGGACACTGAAGCTTTCTTT.

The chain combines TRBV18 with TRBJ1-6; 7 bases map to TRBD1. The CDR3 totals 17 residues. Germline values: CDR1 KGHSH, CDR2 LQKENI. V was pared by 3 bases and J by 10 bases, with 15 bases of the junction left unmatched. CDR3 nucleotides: TGTGCCAGCTCACCTCTCCGGCAGGGGGAAATAGGGTCACCCCTCCACTTT. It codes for CASSPLRQGEIGSPLHF.

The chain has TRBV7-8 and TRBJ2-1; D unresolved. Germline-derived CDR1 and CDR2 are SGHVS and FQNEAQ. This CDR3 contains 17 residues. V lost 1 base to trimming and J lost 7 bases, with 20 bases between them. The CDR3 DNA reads TGTGCCAGCAGCTTAGGGAAGGTGGGTCAGAGGTTAAATGAGCAGTTCTTC. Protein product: CASSLGKVGQRLNEQFF.

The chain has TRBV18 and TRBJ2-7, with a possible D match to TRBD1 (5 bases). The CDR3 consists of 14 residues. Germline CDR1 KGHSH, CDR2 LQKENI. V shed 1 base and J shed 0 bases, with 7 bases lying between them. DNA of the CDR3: TGTGCCAGCTCACCACTGACAGCCTCCTACGAGCAGTACTTC. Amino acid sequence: CASSPLTASYEQYF. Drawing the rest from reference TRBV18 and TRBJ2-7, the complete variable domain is NAGVMQNPRHLVRRRGQEARLRCSPMKGHSHVYWYRQLPEEGLKFMVYLQKENIIDESGMPKERFSAEFPKEGPSILRIQQVVRGDSAAYFCASSPLTASYEQYFGPGTRLTVT.

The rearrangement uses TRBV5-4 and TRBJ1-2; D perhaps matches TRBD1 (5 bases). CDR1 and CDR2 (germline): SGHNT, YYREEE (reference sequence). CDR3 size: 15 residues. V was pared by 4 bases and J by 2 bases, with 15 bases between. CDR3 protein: CASSTQGSRNYGYTF. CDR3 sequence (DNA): TGTGCCAGCAGCACCCAGGGATCTAGGAACTATGGCTACACCTTC.

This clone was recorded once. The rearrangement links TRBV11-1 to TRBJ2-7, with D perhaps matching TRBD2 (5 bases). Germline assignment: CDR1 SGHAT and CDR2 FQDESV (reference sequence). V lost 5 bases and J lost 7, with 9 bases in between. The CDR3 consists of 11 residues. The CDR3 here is CASSPGWEQYF. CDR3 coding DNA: TGTGCCAGCAGCCCGGGGTGGGAGCAGTACTTC.

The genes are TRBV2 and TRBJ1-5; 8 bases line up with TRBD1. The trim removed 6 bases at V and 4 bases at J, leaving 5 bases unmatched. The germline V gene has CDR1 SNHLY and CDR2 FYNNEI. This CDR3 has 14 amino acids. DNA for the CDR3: TGTGCCAGCAGCGACAGGGGAACAAATCAGCCCCAGCATTTT. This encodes CASSDRGTNQPQHF.

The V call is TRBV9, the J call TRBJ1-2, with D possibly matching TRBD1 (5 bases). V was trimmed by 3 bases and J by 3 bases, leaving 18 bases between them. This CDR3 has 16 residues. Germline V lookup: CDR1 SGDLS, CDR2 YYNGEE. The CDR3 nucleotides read TGTGCCAGCAGCGCCGGTGGAGCAGGGCAACACTATGGCTACACCTTC. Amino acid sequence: CASSAGGAGQHYGYTF.

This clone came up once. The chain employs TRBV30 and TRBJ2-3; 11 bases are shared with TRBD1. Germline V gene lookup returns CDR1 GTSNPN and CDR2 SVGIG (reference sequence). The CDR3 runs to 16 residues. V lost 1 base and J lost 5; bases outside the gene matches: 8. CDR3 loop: CAWSDGQGAGGDTQYF. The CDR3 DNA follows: TGTGCCTGGAGTGACGGACAGGGGGCAGGTGGAGATACGCAGTATTTT.

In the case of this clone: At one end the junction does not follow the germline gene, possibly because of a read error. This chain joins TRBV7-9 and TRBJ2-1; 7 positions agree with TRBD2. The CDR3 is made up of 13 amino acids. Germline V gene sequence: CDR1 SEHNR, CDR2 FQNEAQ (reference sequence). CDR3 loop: CSSSFRGVPEQFF. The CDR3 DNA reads TGTTCCAGCAGCTTCCGGGGGGTACCTGAGCAGTTCTTC.

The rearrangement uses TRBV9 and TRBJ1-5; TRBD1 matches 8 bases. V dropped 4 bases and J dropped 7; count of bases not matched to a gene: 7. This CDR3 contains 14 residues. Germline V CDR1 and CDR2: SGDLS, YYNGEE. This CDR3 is CASSPDREWQPQHF. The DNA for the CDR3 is TGTGCCAGCAGCCCGGACAGGGAATGGCAGCCCCAGCATTTT.

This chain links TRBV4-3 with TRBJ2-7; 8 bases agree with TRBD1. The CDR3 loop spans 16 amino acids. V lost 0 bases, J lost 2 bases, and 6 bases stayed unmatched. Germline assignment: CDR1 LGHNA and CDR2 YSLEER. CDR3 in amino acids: CASSQETGGFPYEQYF. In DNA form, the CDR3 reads TGCGCCAGCAGCCAAGAAACAGGGGGGTTCCCCTACGAGCAGTACTTC.

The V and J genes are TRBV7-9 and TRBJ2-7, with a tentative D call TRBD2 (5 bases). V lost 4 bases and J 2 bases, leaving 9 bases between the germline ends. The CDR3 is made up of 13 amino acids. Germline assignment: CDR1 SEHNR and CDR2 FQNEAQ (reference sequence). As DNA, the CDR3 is TGTGCCAGCAGCTCCGGGATCACCTACGAGCAGTACTTC. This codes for CASSSGITYEQYF. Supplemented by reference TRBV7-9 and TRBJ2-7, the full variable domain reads DTGVSQNPRHKITKRGQNVTFRCDPISEHNRLYWYRQTLGQGPEFLTYFQNEAQLEKSRLLSDRFSAERPKGSFSTLEIQRTEQGDSAMYLCASSSGITYEQYFGPGTRLTVT.

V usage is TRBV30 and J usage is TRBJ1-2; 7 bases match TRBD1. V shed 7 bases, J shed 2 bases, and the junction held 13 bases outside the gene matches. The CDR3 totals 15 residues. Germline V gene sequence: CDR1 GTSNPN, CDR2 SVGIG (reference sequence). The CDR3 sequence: CAFLGGRGVNYGYTF. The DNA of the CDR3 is TGTGCCTTTTTGGGAGGCAGGGGGGTAAACTATGGCTACACCTTC.

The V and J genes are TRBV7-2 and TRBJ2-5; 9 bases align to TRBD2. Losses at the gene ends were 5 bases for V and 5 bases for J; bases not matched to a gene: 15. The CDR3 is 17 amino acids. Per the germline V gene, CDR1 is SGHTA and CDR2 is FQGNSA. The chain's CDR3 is CASSPSGRGGLWETQYF. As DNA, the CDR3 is TGTGCCAGCAGCCCCTCAGGGCGGGGGGGCTTGTGGGAGACCCAGTACTTC. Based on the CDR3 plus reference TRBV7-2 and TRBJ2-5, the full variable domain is GAGVSQSPSNKVTEKGKDVELRCDPISGHTALYWYRQSLGQGLEFLIYFQGNSAPDKSGLPSDRFSAERTGGSVSTLTIQRTQQEDSAVYLCASSPSGRGGLWETQYFGPGTRLLVL.

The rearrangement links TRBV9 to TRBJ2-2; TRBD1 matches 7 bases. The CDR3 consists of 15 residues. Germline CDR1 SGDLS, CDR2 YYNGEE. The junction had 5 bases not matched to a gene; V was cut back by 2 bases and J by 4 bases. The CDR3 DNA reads TGTGCCAGCAGCGTGCTGGCAGGGGGCACCGGGGAGCTGTTTTTT. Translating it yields CASSVLAGGTGELFF.

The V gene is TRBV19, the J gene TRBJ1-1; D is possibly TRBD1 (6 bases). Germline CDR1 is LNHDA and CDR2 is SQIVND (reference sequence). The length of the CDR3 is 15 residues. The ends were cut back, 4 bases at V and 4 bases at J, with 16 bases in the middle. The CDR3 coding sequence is TGTGCCAGTAGTACCTCGGGGGGCCCCCTCACTGAAGCTTTCTTT. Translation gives CASSTSGGPLTEAFF.

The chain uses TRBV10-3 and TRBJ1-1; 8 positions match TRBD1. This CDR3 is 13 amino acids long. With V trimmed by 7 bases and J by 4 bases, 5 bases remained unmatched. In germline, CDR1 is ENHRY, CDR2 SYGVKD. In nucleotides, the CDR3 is TGTGCCATCACCTTGGACAGGGCCACTGAAGCTTTCTTT. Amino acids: CAITLDRATEAFF.

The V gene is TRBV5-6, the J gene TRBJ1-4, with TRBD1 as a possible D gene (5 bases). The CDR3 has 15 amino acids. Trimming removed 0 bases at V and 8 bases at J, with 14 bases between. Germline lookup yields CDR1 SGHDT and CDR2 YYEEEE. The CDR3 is CASSLAHERGEKLFF. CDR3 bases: TGTGCCAGCAGCTTGGCTCATGAGCGGGGCGAAAAACTGTTTTTT.

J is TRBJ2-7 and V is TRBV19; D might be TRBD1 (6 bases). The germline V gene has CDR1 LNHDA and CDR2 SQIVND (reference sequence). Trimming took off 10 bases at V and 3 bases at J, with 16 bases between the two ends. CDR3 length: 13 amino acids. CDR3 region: CATAPGHNYEQYF. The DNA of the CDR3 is TGTGCCACCGCGCCGGGACACAACTACGAGCAGTACTTC. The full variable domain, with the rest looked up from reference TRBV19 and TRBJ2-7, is DGGITQSPKYLFRKEGQNVTLSCEQNLNHDAMYWYRQDPGQGLRLIYYSQIVNDFQKGDIAEGYSVSREKKESFPLTVTSAQKNPTAFYLCATAPGHNYEQYFGPGTRLTVT.

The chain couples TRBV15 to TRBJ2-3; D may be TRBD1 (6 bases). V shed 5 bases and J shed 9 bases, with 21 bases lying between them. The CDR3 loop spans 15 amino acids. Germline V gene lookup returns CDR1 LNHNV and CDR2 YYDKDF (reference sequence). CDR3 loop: CATSGSPIAGGTQYF. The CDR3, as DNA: TGTGCCACCAGCGGGTCTCCAATCGCTGGGGGCACGCAGTATTTT.

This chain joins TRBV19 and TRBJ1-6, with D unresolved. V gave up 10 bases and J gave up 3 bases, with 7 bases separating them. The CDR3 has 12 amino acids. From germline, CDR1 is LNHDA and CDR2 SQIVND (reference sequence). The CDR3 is CATSSYNSPLHF. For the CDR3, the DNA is TGTGCCACCTCGAGCTATAATTCACCCCTCCACTTT.

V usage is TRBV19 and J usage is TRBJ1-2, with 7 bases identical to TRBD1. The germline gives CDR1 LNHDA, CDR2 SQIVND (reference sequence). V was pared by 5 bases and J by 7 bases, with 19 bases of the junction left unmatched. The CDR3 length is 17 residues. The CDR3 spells CASSAIDRVVAISGYTF. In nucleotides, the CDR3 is TGTGCCAGTAGTGCAATCGACAGGGTGGTTGCTATATCTGGCTACACCTTC.

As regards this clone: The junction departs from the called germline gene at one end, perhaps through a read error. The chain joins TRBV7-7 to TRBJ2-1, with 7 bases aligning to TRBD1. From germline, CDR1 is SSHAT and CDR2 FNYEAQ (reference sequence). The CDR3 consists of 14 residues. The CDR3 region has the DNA TGTGCTAGCAGCTTAGACCCAGGGGGCAATGAGCAGTTCTTC. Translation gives CASSLDPGGNEQFF.

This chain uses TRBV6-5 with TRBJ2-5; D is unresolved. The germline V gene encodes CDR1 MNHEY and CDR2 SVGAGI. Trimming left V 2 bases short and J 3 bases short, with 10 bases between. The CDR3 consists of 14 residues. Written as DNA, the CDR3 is TGTGCCAGCAGTTACCGACCTCTAGAAGAGACCCAGTACTTC. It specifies CASSYRPLEETQYF.